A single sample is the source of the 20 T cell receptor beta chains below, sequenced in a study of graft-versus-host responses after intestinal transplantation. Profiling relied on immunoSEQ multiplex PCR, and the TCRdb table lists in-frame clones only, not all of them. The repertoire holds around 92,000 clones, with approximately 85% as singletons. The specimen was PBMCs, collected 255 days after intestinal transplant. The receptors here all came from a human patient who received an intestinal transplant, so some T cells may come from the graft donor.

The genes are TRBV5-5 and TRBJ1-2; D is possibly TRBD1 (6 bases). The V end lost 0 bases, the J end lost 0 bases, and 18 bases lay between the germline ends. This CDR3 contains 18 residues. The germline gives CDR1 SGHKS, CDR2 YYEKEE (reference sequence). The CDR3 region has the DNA TGTGCCAGCAGCTTGGTGGCAGGGGTGATGGGGACTAACTATGGCTACACCTTC. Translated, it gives CASSLVAGVMGTNYGYTF. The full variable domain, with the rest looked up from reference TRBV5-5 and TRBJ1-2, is DAGVTQSPTHLIKTRGQQVTLRCSPISGHKSVSWYQQVLGQGPQFIFQYYEKEERGRGNFPDRFSARQFPNYSSELNVNALLLGDSALYLCASSLVAGVMGTNYGYTFGSGTRLTVV.

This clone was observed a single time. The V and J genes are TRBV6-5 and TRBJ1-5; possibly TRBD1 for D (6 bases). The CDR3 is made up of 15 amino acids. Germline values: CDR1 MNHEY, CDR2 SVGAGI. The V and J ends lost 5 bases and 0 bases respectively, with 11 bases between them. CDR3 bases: TGTGCCAGCAGTCCACAGGGAGATAGCAATCAGCCCCAGCATTTT. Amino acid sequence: CASSPQGDSNQPQHF.

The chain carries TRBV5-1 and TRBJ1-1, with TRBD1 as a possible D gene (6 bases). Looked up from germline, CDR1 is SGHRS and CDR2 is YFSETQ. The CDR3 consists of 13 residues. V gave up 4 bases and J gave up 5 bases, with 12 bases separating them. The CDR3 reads CASSLAQGTEAFF. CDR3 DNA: TGCGCCAGCAGCCTGGCCCAGGGGACTGAAGCTTTCTTT.

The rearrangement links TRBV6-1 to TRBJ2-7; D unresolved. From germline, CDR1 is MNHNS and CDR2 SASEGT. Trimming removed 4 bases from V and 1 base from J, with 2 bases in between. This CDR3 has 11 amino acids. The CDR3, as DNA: TGTGCCAGCAGTGTTTCCTACGAGCAGTACGTC. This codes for CASSVSYEQYV.

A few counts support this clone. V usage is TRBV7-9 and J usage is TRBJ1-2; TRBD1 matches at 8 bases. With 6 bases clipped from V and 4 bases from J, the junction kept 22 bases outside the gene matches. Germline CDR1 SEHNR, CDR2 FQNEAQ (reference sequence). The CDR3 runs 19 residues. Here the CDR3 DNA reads TGTGCCAGCAGTTCAGCCTTCAGCCGGACAGGGTATGTCCCCTATGGCTACACCTTC. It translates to CASSSAFSRTGYVPYGYTF.

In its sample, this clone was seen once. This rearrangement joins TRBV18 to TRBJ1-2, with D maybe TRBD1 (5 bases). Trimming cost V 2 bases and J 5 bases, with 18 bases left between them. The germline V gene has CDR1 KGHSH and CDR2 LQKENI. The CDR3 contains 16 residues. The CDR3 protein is CASSPGAIRPDYGYTF. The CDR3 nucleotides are TGTGCCAGCTCACCAGGGGCGATCCGGCCAGATTATGGCTACACCTTC.

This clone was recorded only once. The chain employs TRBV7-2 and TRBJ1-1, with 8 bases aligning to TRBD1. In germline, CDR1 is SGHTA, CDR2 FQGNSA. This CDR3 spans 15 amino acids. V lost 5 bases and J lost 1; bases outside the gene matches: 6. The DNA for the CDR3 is TGTGCCAGCAGCACCCGACAGGGGTCGAACACTGAAGCTTTCTTT. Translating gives CASSTRQGSNTEAFF.

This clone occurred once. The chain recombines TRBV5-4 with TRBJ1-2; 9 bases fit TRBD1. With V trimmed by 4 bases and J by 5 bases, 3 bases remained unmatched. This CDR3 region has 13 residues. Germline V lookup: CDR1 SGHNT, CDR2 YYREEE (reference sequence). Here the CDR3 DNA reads TGTGCCAGCAGCCAGGACAGGGGATATGGCTACACCTTC. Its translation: CASSQDRGYGYTF.

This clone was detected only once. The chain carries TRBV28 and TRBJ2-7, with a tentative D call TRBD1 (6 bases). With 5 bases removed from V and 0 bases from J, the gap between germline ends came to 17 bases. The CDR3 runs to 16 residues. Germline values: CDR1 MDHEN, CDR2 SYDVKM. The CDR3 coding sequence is TGTGCCAGCAGTAAAACAGGGAGTTGGGACTCCTACGAGCAGTACTTC. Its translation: CASSKTGSWDSYEQYF. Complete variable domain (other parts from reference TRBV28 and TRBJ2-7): DVKVTQSSRYLVKRTGEKVFLECVQDMDHENMFWYRQDPGLGLRLIYFSYDVKMKEKGDIPEGYSVSREKKERFSLILESASTNQTSMYLCASSKTGSWDSYEQYFGPGTRLTVT.

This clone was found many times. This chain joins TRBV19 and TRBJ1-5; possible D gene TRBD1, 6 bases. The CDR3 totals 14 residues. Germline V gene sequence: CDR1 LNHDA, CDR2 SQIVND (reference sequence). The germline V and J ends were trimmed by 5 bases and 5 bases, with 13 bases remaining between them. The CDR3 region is CASSFPTGYQPQHF. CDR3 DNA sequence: TGTGCCAGTAGTTTCCCGACAGGATATCAGCCCCAGCATTTT.

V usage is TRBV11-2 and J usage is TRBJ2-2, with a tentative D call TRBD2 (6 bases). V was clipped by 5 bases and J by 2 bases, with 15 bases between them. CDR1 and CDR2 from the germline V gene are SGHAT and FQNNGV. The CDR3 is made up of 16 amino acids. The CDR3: CASSPPLALNTGELFF. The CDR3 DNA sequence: TGTGCCAGCAGCCCACCCCTAGCGCTAAACACCGGGGAGCTGTTTTTT.

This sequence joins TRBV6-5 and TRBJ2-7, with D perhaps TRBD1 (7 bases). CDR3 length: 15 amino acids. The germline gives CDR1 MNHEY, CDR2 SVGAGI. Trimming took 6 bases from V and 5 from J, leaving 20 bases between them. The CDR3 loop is CASREGEGASDEQYF. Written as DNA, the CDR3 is TGTGCCAGCAGGGAGGGTGAGGGGGCGTCCGACGAGCAGTACTTC.

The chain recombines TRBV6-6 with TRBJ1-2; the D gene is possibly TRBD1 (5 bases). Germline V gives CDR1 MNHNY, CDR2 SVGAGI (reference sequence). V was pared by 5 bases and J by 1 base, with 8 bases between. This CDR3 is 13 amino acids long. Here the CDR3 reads CASSVDSNYGYTF. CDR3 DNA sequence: TGTGCCAGCAGTGTTGACAGTAACTATGGCTACACCTTC.

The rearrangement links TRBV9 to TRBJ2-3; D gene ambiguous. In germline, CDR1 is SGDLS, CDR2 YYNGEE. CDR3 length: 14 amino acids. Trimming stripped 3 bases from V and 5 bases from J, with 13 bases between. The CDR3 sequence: CASSGQTKRDTQYF. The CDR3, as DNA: TGTGCCAGCAGCGGTCAAACTAAGCGAGATACGCAGTATTTT.

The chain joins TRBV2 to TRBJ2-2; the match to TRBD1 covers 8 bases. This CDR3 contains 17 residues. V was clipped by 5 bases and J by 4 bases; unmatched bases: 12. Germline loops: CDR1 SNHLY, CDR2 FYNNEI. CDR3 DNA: TGTGCCAGCAGTTTAAACAGGGGGATGGGGCGCACCGGGGAGCTGTTTTTT. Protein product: CASSLNRGMGRTGELFF.

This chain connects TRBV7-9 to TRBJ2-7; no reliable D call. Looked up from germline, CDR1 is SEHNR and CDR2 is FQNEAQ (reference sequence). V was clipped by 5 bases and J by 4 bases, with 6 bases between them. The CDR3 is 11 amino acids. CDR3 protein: CASSRDYEQYF. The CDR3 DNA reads TGTGCCAGCAGCCGAGATTACGAGCAGTACTTC. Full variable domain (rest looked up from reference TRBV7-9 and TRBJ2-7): DTGVSQNPRHKITKRGQNVTFRCDPISEHNRLYWYRQTLGQGPEFLTYFQNEAQLEKSRLLSDRFSAERPKGSFSTLEIQRTEQGDSAMYLCASSRDYEQYFGPGTRLTVT.

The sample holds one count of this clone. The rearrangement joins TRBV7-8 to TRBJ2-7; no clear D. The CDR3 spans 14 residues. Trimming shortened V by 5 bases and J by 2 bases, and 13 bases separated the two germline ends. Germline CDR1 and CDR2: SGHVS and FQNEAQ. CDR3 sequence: CASSLDKAPYEQYV. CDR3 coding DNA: TGTGCCAGCAGCCTCGACAAGGCCCCCTACGAGCAGTACGTC.

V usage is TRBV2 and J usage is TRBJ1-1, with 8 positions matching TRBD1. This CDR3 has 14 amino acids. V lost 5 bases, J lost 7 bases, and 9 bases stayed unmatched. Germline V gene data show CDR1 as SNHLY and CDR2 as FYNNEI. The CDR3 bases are TGTGCCAGCAGTCCACAGGGGGGACCTGGTGAAGCTTTCTTT. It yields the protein CASSPQGGPGEAFF.

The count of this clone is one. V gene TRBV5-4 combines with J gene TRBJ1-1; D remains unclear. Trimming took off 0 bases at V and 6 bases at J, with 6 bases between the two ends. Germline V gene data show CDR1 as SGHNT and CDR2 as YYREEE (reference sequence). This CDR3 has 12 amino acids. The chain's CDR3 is CASSLASAEAFF. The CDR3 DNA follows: TGTGCCAGCAGCTTGGCTAGCGCTGAAGCTTTCTTT.

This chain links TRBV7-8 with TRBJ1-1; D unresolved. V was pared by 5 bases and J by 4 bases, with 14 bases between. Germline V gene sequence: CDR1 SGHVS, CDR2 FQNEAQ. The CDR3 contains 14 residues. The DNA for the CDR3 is TGTGCCAGCAGCCCAGTGCTGGAGGTCACTGAAGCTTTCTTT. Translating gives CASSPVLEVTEAFF.